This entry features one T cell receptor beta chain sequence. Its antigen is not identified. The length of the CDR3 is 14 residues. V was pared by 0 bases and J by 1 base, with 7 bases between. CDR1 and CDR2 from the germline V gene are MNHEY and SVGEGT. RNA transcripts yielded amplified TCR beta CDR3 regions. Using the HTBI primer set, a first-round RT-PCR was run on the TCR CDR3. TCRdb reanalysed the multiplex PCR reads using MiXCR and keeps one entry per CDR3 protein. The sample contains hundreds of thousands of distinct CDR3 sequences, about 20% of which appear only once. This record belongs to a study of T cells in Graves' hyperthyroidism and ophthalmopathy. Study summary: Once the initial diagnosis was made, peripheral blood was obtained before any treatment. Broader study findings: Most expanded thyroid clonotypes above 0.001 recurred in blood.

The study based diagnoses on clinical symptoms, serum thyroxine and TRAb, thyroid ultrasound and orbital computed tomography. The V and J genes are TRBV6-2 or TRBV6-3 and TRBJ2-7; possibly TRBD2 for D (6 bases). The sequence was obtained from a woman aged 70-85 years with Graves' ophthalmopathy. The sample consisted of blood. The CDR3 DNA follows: TGTGCCAGCAGTTACTCTGGGACTTCCTACGAGCAGTACTTC. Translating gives CASSYSGTSYEQYF.